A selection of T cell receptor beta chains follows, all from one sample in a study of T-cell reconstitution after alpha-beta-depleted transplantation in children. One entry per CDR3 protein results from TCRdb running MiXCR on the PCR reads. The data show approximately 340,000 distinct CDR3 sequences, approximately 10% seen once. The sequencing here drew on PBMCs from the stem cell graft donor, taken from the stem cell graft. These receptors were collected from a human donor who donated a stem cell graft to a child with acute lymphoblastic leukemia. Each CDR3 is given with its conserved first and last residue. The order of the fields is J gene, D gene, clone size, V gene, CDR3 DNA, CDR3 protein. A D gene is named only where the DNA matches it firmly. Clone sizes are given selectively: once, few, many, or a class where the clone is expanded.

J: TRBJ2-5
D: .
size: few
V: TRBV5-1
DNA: TGCGCCAGCAGCTTGGAAGCAGGGAGGAAGACCCAGTACTTC
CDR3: CASSLEAGRKTQYF

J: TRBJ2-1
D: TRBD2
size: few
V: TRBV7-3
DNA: TGTGCCAGCAGCTTACGGGAGGGCTCAACGCAGTTCTTC
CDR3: CASSLREGSTQFF

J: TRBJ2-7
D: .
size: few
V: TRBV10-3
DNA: TGTGCCATCAGTGCCTCGGGCGAGCAGTACTTC
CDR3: CAISASGEQYF

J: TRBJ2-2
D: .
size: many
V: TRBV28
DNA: TGTGCCACCCAAAGGAGGGGGAACACCGGGGAGCTGTTTTTT
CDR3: CATQRRGNTGELFF

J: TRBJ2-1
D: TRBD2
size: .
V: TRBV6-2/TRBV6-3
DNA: TGTGCCAGCAGTTACGTCTCTAGCGGAGAAGATCTCGATGAGCAGTTCTTC
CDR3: CASSYVSSGEDLDEQFF

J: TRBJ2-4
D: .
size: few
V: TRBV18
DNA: TGTGCCAGCTCACGACAGAGGGGATCCTCCAAAAACATTCAGTACTTC
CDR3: CASSRQRGSSKNIQYF

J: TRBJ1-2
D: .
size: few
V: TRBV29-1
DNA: TGCAGCGTTGATCTGGGCGACTATGGCTACACCTTC
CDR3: CSVDLGDYGYTF

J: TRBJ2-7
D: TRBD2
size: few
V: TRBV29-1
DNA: TGCAGCGTTGATTGGGGCGGGGGGCGCGGGGAGCAGTACTTC
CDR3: CSVDWGGGRGEQYF

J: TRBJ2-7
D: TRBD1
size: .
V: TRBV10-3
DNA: TGTGCCATCAGTGGGGACAGCTACGAGCAGTACTTC
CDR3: CAISGDSYEQYF

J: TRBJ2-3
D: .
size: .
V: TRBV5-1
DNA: TGCTCCACTATTTTTGGGGCTACCCCGAGCACAGATACGCAGTATTTT
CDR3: CSTIFGATPSTDTQYF

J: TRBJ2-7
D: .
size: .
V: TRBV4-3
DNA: TGCGCCAGCAGCCAAGATTACAGCGGGCCTACCTACGAGCAGTACTTC
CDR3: CASSQDYSGPTYEQYF

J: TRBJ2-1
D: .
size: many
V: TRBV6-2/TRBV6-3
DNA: TGTGCCAGCACCTTGAACCGGGACACATCTACCCCTTTGTCCTACAATGAGCAGTTCTTC
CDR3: CASTLNRDTSTPLSYNEQFF

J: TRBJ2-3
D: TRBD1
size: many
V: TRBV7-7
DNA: TGTGCTAGCAGCGAGGGACAGGGGATTACTAGCACAGATACGCAGTATTTT
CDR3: CASSEGQGITSTDTQYF

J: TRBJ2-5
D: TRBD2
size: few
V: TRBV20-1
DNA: TGCAGTGCTATCCCGACCGGGACTAGTGTCGAGACCCAGTACTTC
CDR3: CSAIPTGTSVETQYF

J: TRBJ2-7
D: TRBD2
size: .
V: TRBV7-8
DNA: TGTGCCAGCAGCTCCGCTGGGACTAGCGGGAGTGCCTACGAGCAGTACTTC
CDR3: CASSSAGTSGSAYEQYF

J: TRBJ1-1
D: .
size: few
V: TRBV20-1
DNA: TGCAGTGCTAGAGTTTTACAAGAAGCTTTCTTT
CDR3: CSARVLQEAFF